Listed below are T cell receptor beta chains from one sample, sequenced in a study of metastatic and nonmetastatic thyroid tumors. TCRdb re-called the PCR reads via MiXCR. The top ten clones hold 9.2% of a sample with under 35,000 clones, approximately 25% of them seen once. Sequenced material: blood. The receptors derive from a female donor with papillary thyroid cancer or a benign thyroid nodule (not recorded which). Some clones in this sample may be carry-over from other donors' samples. CDR3s include the opening cysteine and the closing phenylalanine or tryptophan. The order of the fields is clone size, V gene, D gene, J gene, CDR3 protein, CDR3 DNA. D genes are given only for firm matches. Size is stated for part of the rows, as once, few or many counts, or as a class when the clone is expanded.

.,TRBV20-1,TRBD2,TRBJ2-5,CSAAGAGFQETQYF,TGCAGTGCCGCAGGAGCGGGGTTTCAAGAGACCCAGTACTTC
many,TRBV3-1,TRBD1,TRBJ2-5,CASRDTPGQGQETQYF,TGTGCCAGCAGGGACACGCCGGGACAGGGTCAAGAGACCCAGTACTTC
many,TRBV28,.,TRBJ2-5,CASSLGLRETQYF,TGTGCCAGCAGTTTGGGGCTGCGGGAGACCCAGTACTTC
many,TRBV5-1,.,TRBJ2-4,CASGQGTQNIQYF,TGCGCCAGCGGCCAGGGTACCCAAAACATTCAGTACTTC
few,TRBV6-1,.,TRBJ1-6,CASSEALLSSYNSPLHF,TGTGCCAGCAGTGAAGCGCTCTTGAGCTCCTATAATTCACCCCTCCACTTT
.,TRBV5-1,.,TRBJ2-3,CASRAVGGTYTQYF,TGTGCCAGCAGAGCCGTAGGGGGGACATATACGCAGTATTTT
many,TRBV10-3,TRBD1,TRBJ1-5,CAISPDRTNQPQHF,TGTGCCATCAGCCCGGACAGGACGAATCAGCCCCAGCATTTT
many,TRBV27,TRBD1,TRBJ1-2,CASSSGGQGQDGYTF,TGTGCCAGCAGTTCGGGCGGACAGGGACAGGATGGCTACACCTTC
few,TRBV5-4,.,TRBJ1-1,CASSLVGASNTEAFF,TGTGCCAGCAGCTTGGTGGGAGCCTCGAACACTGAAGCTTTCTTT
.,TRBV24-1,.,TRBJ2-7,CATSKGPSGGHEQYF,TGTGCCACCAGTAAAGGCCCTTCGGGGGGCCACGAGCAGTACTTC
many,TRBV7-9,.,TRBJ2-1,CASSPGPRLGAYNEQFF,TGTGCCAGCAGCCCCGGACCGAGGCTAGGGGCCTACAATGAGCAGTTCTTC
many,TRBV12-3/TRBV12-4,.,TRBJ2-3,CASSPRTDTQYF,TGTGCCAGCAGTCCGCGCACAGATACGCAGTATTTT
few,TRBV6-7,.,TRBJ2-1,CASRGRTQVF,TGTGCCAGCAGGGGGAGGACCCAGGTCTTC
many,TRBV6-1,.,TRBJ1-1,CASRSEQVWTEAFF,TGTGCCAGCAGGTCCGAACAGGTCTGGACTGAAGCTTTCTTT
.,TRBV18,.,TRBJ2-7,CASSPRAPIYEQYF,TGTGCCAGCTCACCCAGGGCCCCAATCTACGAGCAATACTTC
medium-sized,TRBV6-1,TRBD1,TRBJ1-3,CASSGRDRGNTIYF,TGTGCCAGCAGTGGCCGGGACAGGGGAAACACCATATATTTT
many,TRBV15,TRBD2,TRBJ2-7,CATSREGGLVSYEQYF,TGTGCCACCAGCAGAGAGGGGGGACTAGTGTCTTACGAGCAGTACTTC
.,TRBV7-2,TRBD2,TRBJ2-1,CASSLVISGKGEQFF,TGTGCCAGCAGCTTAGTAATTAGCGGGAAGGGCGAGCAGTTCTTC
many,TRBV12-5,TRBD2,TRBJ2-3,CASGWTSGTSTDTQYF,TGTGCTAGTGGTTGGACTAGCGGGACTAGCACAGATACGCAGTATTTT
many,TRBV28,TRBD1,TRBJ2-7,CASKQGLGYEQYF,TGTGCCAGCAAACAGGGGCTCGGGTACGAGCAGTACTTC
many,TRBV6-1,TRBD1,TRBJ1-4,CASLRAGGEKLFF,TGTGCCAGCCTTAGGGCAGGGGGGGAAAAACTGTTTTTT
.,TRBV27,.,TRBJ2-7,CASSLKGPYEKYF,TGTGCCAGCAGTCTCAAAGGACCCTACGAGAAGTACTTC
many,TRBV6-1,.,TRBJ2-5,CASSFTVGETQYF,TGTGCCAGCAGCTTTACTGTAGGGGAGACCCAGTACTTC
many,TRBV11-2,TRBD2,TRBJ2-7,CASSLPSGVYEQYF,TGTGCCAGCAGCTTGCCTAGCGGGGTTTATGAGCAGTACTTC
many,TRBV20-1,.,TRBJ2-1,CSAIHDNEQFF,TGCAGTGCAATTCACGACAATGAGCAGTTCTTC
many,TRBV28,.,TRBJ1-2,CASSRVQGNYGYTF,TGTGCCAGCAGCCGCGTACAGGGTAACTATGGCTACACCTTC
many,TRBV12-3/TRBV12-4,.,TRBJ1-1,CASSSAARGAFF,TGTGCCAGCAGTTCGGCTGCGCGAGGGGCTTTCTTT
many,TRBV7-2,.,TRBJ1-5,CASSFFRGNQPQHF,TGTGCCAGCAGCTTTTTCAGGGGCAATCAGCCCCAGCATTTT
many,TRBV28,.,TRBJ1-1,CASSAQRDTEAFF,TGTGCCAGCAGTGCCCAGAGAGACACTGAAGCTTTCTTT